This entry lists 25 T cell receptor beta chains sequenced from one sample in a study of cytomegalovirus exposure and HLA in healthy donors. The table came from immunoSEQ multiplex PCR; TCRdb's copy has only in-frame clones and leaves some out. This table has 120,000 or so clones, 85% to 90% appearing once. Sequenced input: PBMCs. The receptor set was obtained from a woman aged 25 to 39 in good health and CMV-seropositive.

This chain links TRBV6-1 with TRBJ2-1; possible D gene TRBD2, 7 bases. Looked up from germline, CDR1 is MNHNS and CDR2 is SASEGT. There are 17 residues in the CDR3. The germline V and J ends were trimmed by 3 bases and 2 bases, with 17 bases remaining between them. DNA of the CDR3: TGTGCCAGCAGTGATTACCTGGGGGCGGGGGCCTACAATGAGCAGTTCTTC. Amino acid sequence: CASSDYLGAGAYNEQFF.

This chain joins TRBV5-4 and TRBJ2-1; weak D call: TRBD2 (5 bases). CDR1 SGHNT and CDR2 YYREEE come from the germline V gene (reference sequence). V was pared by 0 bases and J by 0 bases, with 10 bases between. The CDR3 contains 16 residues. The CDR3 spells CASSLERGSSYNEQFF. The CDR3 bases are TGTGCCAGCAGCTTGGAGAGAGGGAGCTCCTACAATGAGCAGTTCTTC.

V usage is TRBV7-6 and J usage is TRBJ1-2; perhaps TRBD1 as D (6 bases). Trimming pared 5 bases from V and 6 bases from J, leaving 22 bases between. The CDR3 has 16 amino acids. From germline, CDR1 is SGHVS and CDR2 FNYEAQ. Here the CDR3 reads CASSPPVLGAIDGYTF. CDR3 coding DNA: TGTGCCAGCAGCCCCCCCGTGCTGGGGGCAATAGATGGCTACACCTTC.

The gene calls are TRBV18 and TRBJ2-3; D perhaps matches TRBD2 (6 bases). Trimming left V 3 bases short and J 4 bases short, with 23 bases between. This CDR3 contains 18 residues. Germline V lookup: CDR1 KGHSH, CDR2 LQKENI. CDR3 loop: CASSPLDAGKEGADTQYF. The CDR3 DNA is TGTGCCAGCTCACCCCTCGACGCGGGAAAGGAAGGGGCAGATACGCAGTATTTT.

V gene TRBV15 combines with J gene TRBJ2-7; weak D call: TRBD1 (5 bases). This CDR3 region has 15 residues. V was trimmed by 0 bases and J by 1 base, leaving 10 bases between them. Germline CDR1 LNHNV, CDR2 YYDKDF (reference sequence). CDR3 amino acids: CATSRESAGSYEQYF. The CDR3 DNA reads as TGTGCCACCAGCAGAGAATCGGCAGGGTCCTACGAGCAGTACTTC.

The chain recombines TRBV19 with TRBJ1-1; D possibly corresponds to TRBD1 (6 bases). Germline CDR1 reads LNHDA; CDR2 reads SQIVND (reference sequence). CDR3 length: 13 residues. V was clipped by 3 bases and J by 3 bases, with 8 bases between them. CDR3 sequence (DNA): TGTGCCAGTAGTATGAAGGGGGACACTGAAGCTTTCTTT. This gives the protein CASSMKGDTEAFF.

The chain joins TRBV6-1 to TRBJ1-1, with D tentatively TRBD1 (5 bases). Germline loops: CDR1 MNHNS, CDR2 SASEGT. Trimming left V 3 bases short and J 5 bases short, with 19 bases between. This CDR3 has 16 residues. The CDR3 here is CASSEGRGGAQTEAFF. The CDR3 DNA reads TGTGCCAGCAGTGAGGGCCGTGGCGGGGCACAAACTGAAGCTTTCTTT.

V and J are TRBV10-3 and TRBJ1-5, with D maybe TRBD1 (5 bases). The CDR3 covers 14 residues. The V end was cut by 4 bases, the J end by 2 bases, with 9 bases between. Germline CDR1 ENHRY, CDR2 SYGVKD. The chain's CDR3 is CAISGLQGNQPQHF. CDR3 DNA: TGTGCCATCAGTGGTTTACAGGGCAATCAGCCCCAGCATTTT.

The V and J genes are TRBV5-5 and TRBJ2-7; 9 bases map to TRBD2. V was pared by 2 bases and J by 9 bases, with 12 bases of the junction left unmatched. Per the germline V gene, CDR1 is SGHKS and CDR2 is YYEKEE (reference sequence). The CDR3 runs 15 residues. The CDR3 spells CASSLEPGLATPQYF. The CDR3 DNA reads TGTGCCAGCAGCTTAGAACCGGGACTAGCTACGCCGCAGTACTTC. Complete variable domain (other parts from reference TRBV5-5 and TRBJ2-7): DAGVTQSPTHLIKTRGQQVTLRCSPISGHKSVSWYQQVLGQGPQFIFQYYEKEERGRGNFPDRFSARQFPNYSSELNVNALLLGDSALYLCASSLEPGLATPQYFGPGTRLTVT.

The genes are TRBV19 and TRBJ2-3; D is unresolved. Trimming stripped 5 bases from V and 0 bases from J, with 6 bases between. This CDR3 comprises 13 residues. Looked up from germline, CDR1 is LNHDA and CDR2 is SQIVND (reference sequence). CDR3 DNA sequence: TGTGCCAGTAGTGGAGTTAGCACAGATACGCAGTATTTT. Translation gives CASSGVSTDTQYF.

J is TRBJ1-2 and V is TRBV7-8, with D unclear. The length of the CDR3 is 15 residues. V was clipped by 2 bases and J by 1 base, with 11 bases between them. Germline values: CDR1 SGHVS, CDR2 FQNEAQ. The CDR3 bases are TGTGCCAGCAGCTTACGCAGCGAGCTTAACTATGGCTACACCTTC. Its protein is CASSLRSELNYGYTF.

V usage is TRBV2 and J usage is TRBJ2-3; TRBD2 agrees at 14 bases. Germline V gene data show CDR1 as SNHLY and CDR2 as FYNNEI. This CDR3 is built from 17 residues. The trim removed 6 bases at V and 0 bases at J, leaving 5 bases unmatched. CDR3 in amino acids: CASSGTSGRTSTDTQYF. In nucleotides, the CDR3 is TGTGCCAGCAGCGGGACTAGCGGGAGAACTAGCACAGATACGCAGTATTTT.

This rearrangement joins TRBV28 to TRBJ1-2, with 8 bases identical to TRBD1. This CDR3 is 16 amino acids long. Germline assignment: CDR1 MDHEN and CDR2 SYDVKM. J gave up 7 bases and V 4 bases, and 14 bases lay outside the gene matches. The CDR3 reads CASSSLGSGGASGYTF. In nucleotides, the CDR3 is TGTGCCAGCAGTTCCTTGGGCTCAGGGGGCGCGAGTGGCTACACCTTC.

The rearrangement uses TRBV7-9 and TRBJ1-2, with D uncertain. V shed 4 bases and J shed 1 base, with 10 bases lying between them. Germline loops: CDR1 SEHNR, CDR2 FQNEAQ (reference sequence). The CDR3 extends over 14 amino acids. CDR3 region: CASSSTGSNYGYTF. The CDR3 DNA sequence: TGTGCCAGCAGCTCAACCGGGAGTAACTATGGCTACACCTTC.

The CDR3 here is CASSFVSAEQFF. CDR3 in DNA: TGTGCCAGCAGCTTCGTCAGCGCAGAGCAGTTCTTC. The rearrangement joins TRBV5-4 to TRBJ2-1, with D hard to call. Between the trimmed V and J ends, which lost 2 bases and 10 bases, there was a span of 10 bases. CDR3 length: 12 residues. Germline CDR1 is SGHNT and CDR2 is YYREEE (reference sequence).

The chain joins TRBV28 to TRBJ2-3; TRBD1 might be the D (6 bases). The CDR3 is 15 residues long. V was shortened by 0 bases and J by 1 base, with 8 bases between the two germline ends. Germline loops: CDR1 MDHEN, CDR2 SYDVKM. The CDR3: CASSLWSGGTDTQYF. DNA for the CDR3: TGTGCCAGCAGTTTATGGTCAGGGGGCACAGATACGCAGTATTTT.

The chain employs TRBV18 and TRBJ1-3, with D perhaps matching TRBD1 (6 bases). V was shortened by 2 bases and J by 0 bases, with 14 bases between the two germline ends. Germline lookup yields CDR1 KGHSH and CDR2 LQKENI. The CDR3 consists of 17 residues. The CDR3 reads CASSPYRVSSSGNTIYF. CDR3 sequence (DNA): TGTGCCAGCTCACCATACAGGGTGTCGAGCTCTGGAAACACCATATATTTT.

The chain combines TRBV5-5 with TRBJ1-1; the D is unclear. V lost 0 bases and J 0 bases, leaving 9 bases between the germline ends. CDR3 length: 15 amino acids. Germline loops: CDR1 SGHKS, CDR2 YYEKEE (reference sequence). For the CDR3, the DNA is TGTGCCAGCAGCTTGGCCGGAGGGATGAACACTGAAGCTTTCTTT. Translating it yields CASSLAGGMNTEAFF.

The chain employs TRBV28 and TRBJ1-1; D gene unclear. Trimming cost V 7 bases and J 3 bases, with 12 bases left between them. The germline V gene encodes CDR1 MDHEN and CDR2 SYDVKM. CDR3 length equals 13 residues. The CDR3: CASTEPDYTEAFF. CDR3 DNA: TGTGCCAGCACCGAACCGGACTACACTGAAGCTTTCTTT.

This clone was recorded only once. This chain links TRBV19 with TRBJ2-1; TRBD2 matches at 10 bases. This CDR3 comprises 18 residues. V lost 4 bases, J lost 0 bases, and 9 bases stayed unmatched. In germline, CDR1 is LNHDA, CDR2 SQIVND (reference sequence). The CDR3 is CASSRTSGAFSSYNEQFF. CDR3 DNA sequence: TGTGCCAGTAGTAGAACTAGCGGGGCCTTTAGCTCCTACAATGAGCAGTTCTTC.

The V gene is TRBV29-1, the J gene TRBJ2-3; D gene uncertain. The V end was cut by 4 bases, the J end by 0 bases, with 8 bases between. There are 13 residues in the CDR3. The germline V gene encodes CDR1 SQVTM and CDR2 ANQGSEA. CDR3 coding DNA: TGCAGCGTTGTCCCGACTAGCACAGATACGCAGTATTTT. It codes for CSVVPTSTDTQYF.

This chain joins TRBV7-6 and TRBJ1-3, with 10 bases identical to TRBD1. The CDR3 totals 15 residues. The germline V gene has CDR1 SGHVS and CDR2 FNYEAQ. After removal of 6 bases from V and 2 bases from J, the junction contained 4 bases not matched to a gene. The CDR3: CASSHGQGAGNTIYF. In nucleotides, the CDR3 is TGTGCCAGCAGTCACGGACAGGGGGCTGGAAACACCATATATTTT.

V usage is TRBV30 and J usage is TRBJ2-2; TRBD1 is a possible D gene (6 bases). The germline V gene encodes CDR1 GTSNPN and CDR2 SVGIG (reference sequence). The CDR3 is 14 amino acids. Trimming stripped 3 bases from V and 0 bases from J, with 8 bases between. CDR3 region: CAWSWDTNTGELFF. Written as DNA, the CDR3 is TGTGCCTGGAGCTGGGACACGAACACCGGGGAGCTGTTTTTT.

The chain is built from TRBV7-2 and TRBJ2-5, with D unresolved. CDR1 is SGHTA, CDR2 FQGNSA, per germline. There are 11 residues in the CDR3. V lost 3 bases, J lost 5 bases, and 4 bases lay in between. The CDR3 reads CASSFRETQYF. The DNA of the CDR3 is TGTGCCAGCAGCTTTCGGGAGACCCAGTACTTC. The complete variable domain, with remaining parts taken from reference TRBV7-2 and TRBJ2-5, reads GAGVSQSPSNKVTEKGKDVELRCDPISGHTALYWYRQSLGQGLEFLIYFQGNSAPDKSGLPSDRFSAERTGGSVSTLTIQRTQQEDSAVYLCASSFRETQYFGPGTRLLVL.

CDR3 in DNA: TGTGCCAGCAGTGAAGCACAGGGGCAGTACAATGAGCAGTTCTTC. As protein: CASSEAQGQYNEQFF. The V call is TRBV2, the J call TRBJ2-1, with TRBD1 identical over 7 bases. Losses at the gene ends were 0 bases for V and 4 bases for J; bases not matched to a gene: 3. Per germline, CDR1 SNHLY and CDR2 FYNNEI. This CDR3 region has 15 residues.